This T cell receptor beta chain was retrieved from a study of cytomegalovirus exposure and HLA in healthy donors. Findings and limits, study-wide: Earlier analysis looked at TCR beta V segments, and most were productive about 87% or about 30% of the time. Later analysis showed most CMV-associated TCR beta chains appearing HLA-restricted.

A remark on this clone: Antigen specificity is unknown.

With 60 Vbeta and 13 Jbeta primers, the PCR was carried out. The authors' processing: As a later analysis found, there were 60 million to 90 million unique TCR beta chains, of which roughly 11 million were shared. Measured with immunoSEQ multiplex PCR; TCRdb has only the in-frame clones, and not every one. V and J calls and clone size follow that table, whereas D and trimming were derived from the DNA. The sample lists around 94,000 clones; around 66% were seen once. CDR1 is LGHNA and CDR2 is YNFKEQ in the germline V gene. V was clipped by 2 bases and J by 6 bases; unmatched bases: 6. This CDR3 is 16 amino acids long.

The TCR was taken from a man between 25 and 39 years old in good health and CMV-seronegative. V and J are TRBV4-2 and TRBJ2-5, with 13 bases matching TRBD2. The material sequenced was PBMCs. The CDR3 protein is CASSQTSGGAPKTQYF. DNA of the CDR3: TGTGCCAGCAGCCAAACTAGCGGGGGGGCCCCGAAGACCCAGTACTTC.